Detailed here is one T cell receptor (beta chain). These data come from a study of patients and donors after allogeneic stem cell transplantation. J lost 3 bases, V lost 5 bases, and 4 bases had no gene match. The CDR3 totals 14 residues. Each CDR3 protein gets one entry after TCRdb re-called the RT-PCR reads with MiXCR. This table holds under 200,000 distinct CDR3 sequences, approximately 31% found once. The J gene is TRBJ2-7, the V gene TRBV5-7, with 11 bases fitting TRBD2. Being an ORF, TRBV5-7 has a function that is uncertain. This receptor was taken from a human donor who was either an allogeneic HSCT recipient or a stem cell or donor lymphocyte infusion donor (not recorded which). It is not recorded whose cells these are; they may come from a transplant donor. What was sequenced was blood, either unsorted or a sorted T cell fraction (not recorded which). The CDR3 DNA sequence: TGTGCCAGCAGAGGGACTAGCGGAGACTACGAGCAGTACTTC. Its translation: CASRGTSGDYEQYF.